The T cell receptor (beta chain) described here comes from a study of T-cell memory formation after mild COVID-19. Study-level background: TCR clusters were largely donor specific.

V lost 0 bases, J lost 5 bases, and 3 bases stayed unmatched. Germline assignment: CDR1 SGDLS and CDR2 YYNGEE. CDR3 length: 14 amino acids. Whole-study results and caveats: Some SARS-CoV-2-responding clones were already detected in memory before infection. Most CD4+ clones that shrank were in CM and EM, while CD8+ ones turned up in EMRA. While clones contracting from day 15 to 85 were balanced between CD4 and CD8, later expanders leaned CD4+.

The table lists this clonotype with a few counts. Its cognate antigen is unknown. TCRdb fed the 5' RACE reads into MiXCR, producing one record per CDR3 protein. The sample shows roughly 140,000 distinct CDR3 sequences, 14% of them seen only once. This TCR was recovered from an adult woman who had mild COVID-19 (a few samples of this study predate the infection). Cell type and time point are not known. The V and J genes are TRBV9 and TRBJ2-7; the match to TRBD2 covers 9 bases. The material sequenced was PBMCs or a T cell subset sorted from them (not recorded which). Here the CDR3 DNA reads TGTGCCAGCAGCGTAGGCGGGGGGGCCCACGAGCAGTACTTC. It codes for CASSVGGGAHEQYF.